This T cell receptor beta chain was recorded in a study of blood T cells in healthy people across ages. The germline CDR1 and CDR2 sequences are SQVTM and ANQGSEA. CDR3 length: 15 amino acids. V dropped 6 bases and J dropped 6 bases, with 20 bases sitting between them. Study-level points and caveats: TCR beta diversity, measured per million T cells, fell in a roughly linear way with age.

On this clonotype itself: Its antigen is not identified.

A J-beta primer mix and a sample-barcoded 5' primer were used in a second PCR of about 7 to 12 cycles. MiXCR, run by TCRdb on the 5' RACE reads, gives a single entry per CDR3 protein. The table shows 1.5 million to 2 million distinct CDR3 sequences, with roughly 27% occurring only once. The gene calls are TRBV29-1 and TRBJ1-4; TRBD1 is a possible D gene (6 bases). The TCR comes from a woman in her twenties or thirties in good health. Material: blood. The CDR3 DNA reads TGCAGCGTGGCACACAGGGCGAGGGTGGATGAAAAACTGTTTTTT. This translates into CSVAHRARVDEKLFF. Full variable domain (remainder filled in from reference TRBV29-1 and TRBJ1-4): SAVISQKPSRDICQRGTSLTIQCQVDSQVTMMFWYRQQPGQSLTLIATANQGSEATYESGFVIDKFPISRPNLTFSTLTVSNMSPEDSSIYLCSVAHRARVDEKLFFGSGTQLSVL.